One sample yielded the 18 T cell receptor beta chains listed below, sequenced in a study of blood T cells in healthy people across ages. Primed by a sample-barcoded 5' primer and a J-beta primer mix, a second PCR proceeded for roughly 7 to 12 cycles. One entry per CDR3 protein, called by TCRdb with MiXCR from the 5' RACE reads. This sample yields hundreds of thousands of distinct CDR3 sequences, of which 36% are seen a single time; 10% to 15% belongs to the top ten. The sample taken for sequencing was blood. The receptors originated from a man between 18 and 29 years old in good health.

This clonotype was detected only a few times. The CDR3 here is CASSFGASAKETQYF. CDR3 in DNA: TGTGCCAGCAGTTTCGGCGCTAGCGCTAAAGAGACCCAGTACTTC. The V gene is TRBV27, the J gene TRBJ2-5, with D possibly being TRBD2 (6 bases). This CDR3 has 15 residues. V was clipped by 3 bases and J by 3 bases, with 14 bases between them. Germline V gene lookup returns CDR1 MNHEY and CDR2 SMNVEV (reference sequence).

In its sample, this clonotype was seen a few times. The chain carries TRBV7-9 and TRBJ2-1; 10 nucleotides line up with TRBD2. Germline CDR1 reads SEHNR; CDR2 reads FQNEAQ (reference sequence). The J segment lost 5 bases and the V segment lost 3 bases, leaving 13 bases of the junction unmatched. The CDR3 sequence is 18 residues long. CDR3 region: CASSLTDALAGADNEQFF. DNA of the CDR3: TGTGCCAGCAGCTTGACCGATGCCCTAGCGGGGGCCGACAATGAGCAGTTCTTC.

Here the CDR3 reads CASSGSRDRAYNEQFF. The CDR3 bases are TGTGCCAGCAGTGGCTCACGGGACAGGGCCTACAATGAGCAGTTCTTC. The chain combines TRBV25-1 with TRBJ2-1, with TRBD1 matching 9 bases. The CDR3 length is 16 residues. Germline loops: CDR1 MGHDK, CDR2 SYGVNS. V lost 4 bases to trimming and J lost 2 bases; unmatched junction nucleotides: 6.

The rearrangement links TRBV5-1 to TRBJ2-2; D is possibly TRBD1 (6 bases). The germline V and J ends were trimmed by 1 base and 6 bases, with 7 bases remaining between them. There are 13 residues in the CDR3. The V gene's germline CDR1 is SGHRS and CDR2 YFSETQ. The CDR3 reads CASSLTGPGELFF. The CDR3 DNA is TGCGCCAGCAGCTTGACAGGGCCCGGGGAGCTGTTTTTT.

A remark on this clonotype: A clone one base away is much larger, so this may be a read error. The CDR3: CAIAREDTQYF. As DNA, the CDR3 is TGTGCCATTGCTAGGGAAGATACGCAGTATTTT. The V call is TRBV12-3 or TRBV12-4, the J call TRBJ2-3, with D unclear. The CDR3 is made up of 11 amino acids. Between the trimmed V and J ends, which lost 10 bases and 5 bases, there was a span of 10 bases.

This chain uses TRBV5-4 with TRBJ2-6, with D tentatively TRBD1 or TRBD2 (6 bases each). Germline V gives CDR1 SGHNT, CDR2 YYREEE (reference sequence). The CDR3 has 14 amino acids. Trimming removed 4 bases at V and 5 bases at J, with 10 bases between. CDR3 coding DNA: TGTGCCAGCAGCCAGGGGACTTGGGCCAACGTCCTGACTTTC. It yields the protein CASSQGTWANVLTF.

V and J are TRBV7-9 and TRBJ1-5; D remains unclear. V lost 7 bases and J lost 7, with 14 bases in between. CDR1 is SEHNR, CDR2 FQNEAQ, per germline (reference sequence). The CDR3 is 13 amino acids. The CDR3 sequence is CASTISPNQPQHF. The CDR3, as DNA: TGTGCCAGCACCATTTCACCGAACCAGCCCCAGCATTTT.

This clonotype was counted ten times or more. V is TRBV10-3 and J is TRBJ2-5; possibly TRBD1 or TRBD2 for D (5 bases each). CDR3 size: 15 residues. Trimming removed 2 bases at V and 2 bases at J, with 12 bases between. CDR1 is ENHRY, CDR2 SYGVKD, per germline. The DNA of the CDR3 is TGTGCCATCAGTGAGGTCGGGACGAATCAAGAGACCCAGTACTTC. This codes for CAISEVGTNQETQYF.

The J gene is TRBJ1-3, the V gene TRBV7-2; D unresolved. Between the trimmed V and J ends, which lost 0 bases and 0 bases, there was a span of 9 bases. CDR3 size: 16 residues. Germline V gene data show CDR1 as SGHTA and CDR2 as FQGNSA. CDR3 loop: CASSLAQPSSGNTIYF. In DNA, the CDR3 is TGTGCCAGCAGCTTAGCCCAGCCTTCCTCTGGAAACACCATATATTTT. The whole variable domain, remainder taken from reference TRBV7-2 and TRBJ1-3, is GAGVSQSPSNKVTEKGKDVELRCDPISGHTALYWYRQSLGQGLEFLIYFQGNSAPDKSGLPSDRFSAERTGGSVSTLTIQRTQQEDSAVYLCASSLAQPSSGNTIYFGEGSWLTVV.

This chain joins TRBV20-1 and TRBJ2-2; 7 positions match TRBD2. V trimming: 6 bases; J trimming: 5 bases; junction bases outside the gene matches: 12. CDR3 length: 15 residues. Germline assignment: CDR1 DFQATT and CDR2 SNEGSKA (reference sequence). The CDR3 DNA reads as TGCAGTGCCGTGGGACTCGCGGGAGAGACCGGGGAGCTGTTTTTT. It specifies CSAVGLAGETGELFF.

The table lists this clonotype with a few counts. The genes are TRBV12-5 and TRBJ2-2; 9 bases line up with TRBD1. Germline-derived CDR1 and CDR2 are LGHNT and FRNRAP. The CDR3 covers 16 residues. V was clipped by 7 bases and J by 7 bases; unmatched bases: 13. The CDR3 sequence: CASALPGQGISGELFF. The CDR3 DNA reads TGTGCTAGTGCCCTGCCGGGACAGGGTATTAGCGGGGAGCTGTTTTTT.

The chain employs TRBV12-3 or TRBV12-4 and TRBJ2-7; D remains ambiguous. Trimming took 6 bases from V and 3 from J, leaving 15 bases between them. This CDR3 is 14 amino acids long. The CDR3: CASRPSSPYYEQYF. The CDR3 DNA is TGTGCCAGCAGACCGTCTTCCCCCTACTACGAGCAGTACTTC.

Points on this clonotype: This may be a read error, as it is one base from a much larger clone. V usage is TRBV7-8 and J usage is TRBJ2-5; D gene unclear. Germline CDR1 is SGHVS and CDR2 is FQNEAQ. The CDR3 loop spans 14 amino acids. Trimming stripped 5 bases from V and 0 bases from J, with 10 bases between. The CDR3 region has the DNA TGTGCCAGCAGCCCAGTGACCTACCAAGAGACCCAGTACTTC. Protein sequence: CASSPVTYQETQYF.

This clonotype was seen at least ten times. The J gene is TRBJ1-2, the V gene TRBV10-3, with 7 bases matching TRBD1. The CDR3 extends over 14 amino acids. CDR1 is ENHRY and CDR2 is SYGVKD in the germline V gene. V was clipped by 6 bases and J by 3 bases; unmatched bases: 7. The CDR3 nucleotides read TGTGCCATCAGCGCGACAGGGCTGCACTATGGCTACACCTTC. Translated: CAISATGLHYGYTF.

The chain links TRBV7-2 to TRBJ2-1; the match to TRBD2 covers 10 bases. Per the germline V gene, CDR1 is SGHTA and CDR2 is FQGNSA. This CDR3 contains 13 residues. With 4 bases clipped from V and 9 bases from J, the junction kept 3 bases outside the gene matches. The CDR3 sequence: CASSSLAGAEQFF. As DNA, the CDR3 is TGTGCCAGCAGCTCCCTAGCGGGGGCTGAGCAGTTCTTC.

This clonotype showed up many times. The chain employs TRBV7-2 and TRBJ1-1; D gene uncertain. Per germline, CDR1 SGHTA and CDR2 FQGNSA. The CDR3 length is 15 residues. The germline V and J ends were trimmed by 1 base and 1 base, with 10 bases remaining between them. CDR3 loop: CASSLGTWGNTEAFF. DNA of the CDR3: TGTGCCAGCAGCTTAGGTACCTGGGGGAACACTGAAGCTTTCTTT.

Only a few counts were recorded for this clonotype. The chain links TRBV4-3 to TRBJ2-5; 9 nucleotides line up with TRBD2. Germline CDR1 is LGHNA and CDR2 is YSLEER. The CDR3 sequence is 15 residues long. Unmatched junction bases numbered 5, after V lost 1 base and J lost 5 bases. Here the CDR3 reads CASSQGVAGVETQYF. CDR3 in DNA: TGCGCCAGCAGCCAAGGTGTAGCGGGGGTGGAGACCCAGTACTTC.

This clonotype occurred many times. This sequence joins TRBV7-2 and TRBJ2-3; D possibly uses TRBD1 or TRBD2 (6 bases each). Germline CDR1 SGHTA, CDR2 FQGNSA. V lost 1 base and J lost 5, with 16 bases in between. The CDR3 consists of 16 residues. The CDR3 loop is CASSLEPGAPRDTQYF. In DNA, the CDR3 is TGTGCCAGCAGCTTAGAACCGGGGGCGCCGCGAGATACGCAGTATTTT.